The 13 T cell receptor beta chains in this list originate from one sample, sequenced in a study of blood T cells in healthy people across ages (dated by TCRdb to between 2014 and 2017). Library creation used 5' RACE. A second PCR of roughly 7 to 11 cycles was performed with a sample-barcoded 5' primer and a J-beta primer mix. TCRdb cleaned the public reads at Q25 with fastp, built clones with MiXCR and kept in-frame beta chains. Rows are combined by CDR3 protein, so each entry shows the most common genes and DNA. This sample has around 1,900,000 distinct CDR3 sequences in its table, and about two fifths of those were observed once. The top ten constitute 23% of the sample. The material sequenced was blood. Every receptor here comes from a human donor in good health.

This clonotype was picked up a small number of times. The chain combines TRBV12-3 or TRBV12-4 with TRBJ2-1, with TRBD2 as a possible D gene (5 bases). Trimming pared 5 bases from V and 0 bases from J, leaving 11 bases between. This CDR3 has 15 amino acids. CDR3 DNA: TGTGCCAGCAGTGGTCATAGCGCCTCCTACAATGAGCAGTTCTTC. This translates into CASSGHSASYNEQFF.

V usage is TRBV12-3 or TRBV12-4 and J usage is TRBJ1-4; unclear D gene. The CDR3 runs 14 residues. Trimming removed 1 base from V and 10 bases from J, with 13 bases in between. The CDR3 sequence is CASSLGGRRGKLFF. As DNA, the CDR3 is TGTGCCAGCAGTTTAGGCGGGAGACGGGGAAAACTGTTTTTT.

This clonotype showed up just a few times. The V and J genes are TRBV2 and TRBJ1-2; maybe TRBD1 (5 bases). In germline, CDR1 is SNHLY, CDR2 FYNNEI. The CDR3 length is 11 residues. The V and J ends lost 10 bases and 4 bases respectively, with 10 bases between them. In DNA form, the CDR3 reads TGTGCCAAACAGGTTCGCTATGGCTACACCTTC. Translating it yields CAKQVRYGYTF.

V gene TRBV7-9 combines with J gene TRBJ2-4; TRBD1 is a possible D gene (5 bases). The J call may be wrong; the DNA end is better matched by TRBJ2-7. Germline CDR1 SEHNR, CDR2 FQNEAQ (reference sequence). The CDR3 sequence is 14 residues long. CDR3 amino acids: CASSLGGLPNEQYF. CDR3 DNA: TGTGCCAGCAGCTTAGGGGGCCTACCCAACGAGCAGTACTTC.

In this sample, this clonotype turned up a few times. This chain links TRBV6-5 with TRBJ1-2; D is uncertain. In germline, CDR1 is MNHEY, CDR2 SVGAGI. The CDR3 totals 13 residues. Trimming stripped 5 bases from V and 6 bases from J, with 13 bases between. The DNA of the CDR3 is TGTGCCAGCAGTCGGACTGTCAGGCATGGCTACACCTTC. It codes for CASSRTVRHGYTF.

This chain connects TRBV3-1 to TRBJ1-4; 8 bases map to TRBD1. CDR3 length equals 16 residues. The germline gives CDR1 LGHDT, CDR2 YNNKEL (reference sequence). Unmatched junction bases numbered 8, after V lost 4 bases and J lost 4 bases. In DNA form, the CDR3 reads TGTGCCAGCAGCCGGCATAACGGACAGGGTAATGAAAAACTGTTTTTT. This codes for CASSRHNGQGNEKLFF.

This clonotype showed up just a few times. This chain connects TRBV29-1 to TRBJ2-7, with D possibly called TRBD1 or TRBD2 (7 bases each). The germline CDR1 and CDR2 sequences are SQVTM and ANQGSEA. Trimming shortened V by 7 bases and J by 2 bases, and 15 bases separated the two germline ends. There are 13 residues in the CDR3. This chain's CDR3 is CSAGEGATYEQYF. The CDR3 DNA reads TGCAGCGCCGGGGAGGGGGCCACCTACGAGCAGTACTTC.

This clonotype was detected only a few times. V usage is TRBV4-3 and J usage is TRBJ2-7; maybe TRBD2 (6 bases). The ends were cut back, 5 bases at V and 1 base at J, with 21 bases in the middle. This CDR3 is built from 17 residues. Per germline, CDR1 LGHNA and CDR2 YSLEER. CDR3 DNA sequence: TGCGCCAGCAGCAACACCGGGACTTCCTACGCTTCCTACGAGCAGTACTTC. This gives the protein CASSNTGTSYASYEQYF.

The chain is built from TRBV20-1 and TRBJ2-5; D might be TRBD1 (6 bases). CDR1 is DFQATT and CDR2 is SNEGSKA in the germline V gene (reference sequence). The CDR3 consists of 13 residues. V lost 1 base, J lost 4 bases, and 10 bases lay in between. The CDR3 protein is CSARVGRGETQYF. In DNA form, the CDR3 reads TGCAGTGCTAGAGTCGGCAGGGGAGAGACCCAGTACTTC.

The chain recombines TRBV12-3 or TRBV12-4 with TRBJ1-1; D gene uncertain. The CDR3 runs to 14 residues. V lost 7 bases and J 0 bases, leaving 12 bases between the germline ends. This CDR3 is CASTSDGVNTEAFF. The CDR3 coding sequence is TGTGCCAGCACTTCTGATGGTGTGAACACTGAAGCTTTCTTT.

Worth noting for this clonotype: Relative to the germline gene, one junction end is altered; a read error may explain this. The rearrangement links TRBV7-3 to TRBJ1-1; 9 bases map to TRBD1. Germline CDR1 and CDR2: SGHTA and FQGTGA. The CDR3 contains 13 residues. This chain's CDR3 is CVSSAQGATEAFF. CDR3 in DNA: TGTGTCAGCAGCGCACAGGGGGCTACTGAAGCTTTCTTT. The entire variable domain, with the rest obtained from reference TRBV7-3 and TRBJ1-1, is as follows: GAGVSQTPSNKVTEKGKYVELRCDPISGHTALYWYRQSLGQGPEFLIYFQGTGAADDSGLPNDRFFAVRPEGSVSTLKIQRTERGDSAVYLCVSSAQGATEAFFGQGTRLTVV.

The J gene is TRBJ1-2, the V gene TRBV7-2; D not resolved. Deletions cut 5 bases from V and 3 bases from J, with 13 bases between. The CDR3 sequence is 14 residues long. CDR1 SGHTA and CDR2 FQGNSA come from the germline V gene. The CDR3 region has the DNA TGTGCCAGCAGCCCAGCCCTATCGGACTATGGCTACACCTTC. Translated, it gives CASSPALSDYGYTF.

This chain links TRBV28 with TRBJ2-7; TRBD1 agrees at 9 bases. Germline V lookup: CDR1 MDHEN, CDR2 SYDVKM. The CDR3 runs 15 residues. The V segment lost 6 bases and the J segment 3 bases; nucleotides outside the gene matches: 9. The CDR3 here is CASSPYGTGFYEQYF. The DNA of the CDR3 is TGTGCCAGCAGCCCTTACGGGACAGGGTTCTACGAGCAGTACTTC.